In this sample, the clone carrying this TCR beta chain turned up a few times. This entry comes from a study of patients and donors after allogeneic stem cell transplantation. Germline V CDR1 and CDR2: MNHEY, SMNVEV (reference sequence). This CDR3 contains 15 residues. Trimming pared 7 bases from V and 3 bases from J, leaving 16 bases between. In TCRdb, the RT-PCR reads were re-called with MiXCR into one record per CDR3 protein. The sample has over 150,000 distinct CDR3 sequences; 30% are singletons. The receptor was derived from a human donor who was either an allogeneic HSCT recipient or a stem cell or donor lymphocyte infusion donor (not recorded which). It is not recorded whose cells these are; they may come from a transplant donor. This sequence joins TRBV27 and TRBJ2-1; D might be TRBD2 (7 bases). The sequencing sample was made of blood, either unsorted or a sorted T cell fraction (not recorded which). CDR3 sequence: CASTEGGGGYNEQFF. CDR3 nucleotides: TGTGCCAGCACCGAGGGGGGAGGGGGCTACAATGAGCAGTTCTTC.